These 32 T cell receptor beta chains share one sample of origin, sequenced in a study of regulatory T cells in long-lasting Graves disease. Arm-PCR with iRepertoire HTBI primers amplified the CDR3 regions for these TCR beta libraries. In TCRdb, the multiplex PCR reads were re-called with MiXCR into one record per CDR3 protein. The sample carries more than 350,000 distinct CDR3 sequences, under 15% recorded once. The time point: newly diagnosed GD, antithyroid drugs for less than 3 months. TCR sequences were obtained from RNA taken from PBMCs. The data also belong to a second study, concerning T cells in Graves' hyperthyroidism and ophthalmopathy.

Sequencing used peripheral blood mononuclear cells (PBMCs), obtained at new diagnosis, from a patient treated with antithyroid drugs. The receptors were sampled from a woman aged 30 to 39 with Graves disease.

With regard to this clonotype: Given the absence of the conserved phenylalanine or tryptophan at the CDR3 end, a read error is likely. For the CDR3, the DNA is TGTGCCAGCAGTAGGACAGGGGAGTGGGAGTATGTCAAAAACATTCAGTACTAC. Translating gives CASSRTGEWEYVKNIQYY. The chain combines TRBV7-9 with TRBJ2-4; 9 nucleotides line up with TRBD1. CDR1 is SEHNR and CDR2 is FQNEAQ in the germline V gene (reference sequence). V dropped 6 bases and J dropped 3; count of bases not matched to a gene: 15. The length of the CDR3 is 18 residues.

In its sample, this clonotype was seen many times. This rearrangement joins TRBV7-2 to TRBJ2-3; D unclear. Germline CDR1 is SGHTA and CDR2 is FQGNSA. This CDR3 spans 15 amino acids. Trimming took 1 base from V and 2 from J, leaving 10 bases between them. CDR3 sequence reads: CASSLENNPTDTQYF. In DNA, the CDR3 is TGTGCCAGCAGCTTAGAGAACAACCCCACAGATACGCAGTATTTT.

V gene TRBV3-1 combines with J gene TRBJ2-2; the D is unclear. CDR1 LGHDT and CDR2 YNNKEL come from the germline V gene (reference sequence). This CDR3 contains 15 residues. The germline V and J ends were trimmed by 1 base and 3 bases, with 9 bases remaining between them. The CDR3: CASSQGGRHTGELFF. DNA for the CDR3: TGTGCCAGCAGCCAAGGAGGCAGGCACACCGGGGAGCTGTTTTTT.

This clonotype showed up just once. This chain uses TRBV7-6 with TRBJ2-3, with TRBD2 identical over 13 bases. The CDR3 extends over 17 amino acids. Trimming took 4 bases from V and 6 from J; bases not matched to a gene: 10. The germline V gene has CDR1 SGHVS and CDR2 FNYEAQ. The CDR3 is CASSSIPGLAGYDTQYF. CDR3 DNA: TGTGCCAGCAGCTCAATACCGGGACTAGCGGGATATGATACGCAGTATTTT.

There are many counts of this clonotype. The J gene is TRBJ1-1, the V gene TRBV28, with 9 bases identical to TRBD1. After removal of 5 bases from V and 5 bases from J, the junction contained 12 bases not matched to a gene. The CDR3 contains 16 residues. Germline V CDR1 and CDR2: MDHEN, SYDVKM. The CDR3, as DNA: TGTGCCAGCAGTGGGACAGGGCTCCCTCTGGGGACTGAAGCTTTCTTT. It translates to CASSGTGLPLGTEAFF.

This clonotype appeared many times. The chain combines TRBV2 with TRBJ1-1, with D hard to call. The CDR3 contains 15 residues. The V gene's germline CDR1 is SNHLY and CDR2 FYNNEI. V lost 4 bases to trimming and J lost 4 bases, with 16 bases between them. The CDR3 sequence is CASSVEGLGVTEAFF. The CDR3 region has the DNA TGTGCCAGCAGTGTTGAGGGCCTTGGGGTCACTGAAGCTTTCTTT.

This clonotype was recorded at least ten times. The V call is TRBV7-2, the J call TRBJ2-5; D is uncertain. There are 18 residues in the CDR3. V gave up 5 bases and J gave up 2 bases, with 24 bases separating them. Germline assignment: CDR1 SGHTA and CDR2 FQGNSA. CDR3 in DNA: TGTGCCAGCAGCCTCGTGGGGTGGGCTACACCGGAACAAGAGACCCAGTACTTC. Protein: CASSLVGWATPEQETQYF. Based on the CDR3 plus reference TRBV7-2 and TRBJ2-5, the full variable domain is GAGVSQSPSNKVTEKGKDVELRCDPISGHTALYWYRQSLGQGLEFLIYFQGNSAPDKSGLPSDRFSAERTGGSVSTLTIQRTQQEDSAVYLCASSLVGWATPEQETQYFGPGTRLLVL.

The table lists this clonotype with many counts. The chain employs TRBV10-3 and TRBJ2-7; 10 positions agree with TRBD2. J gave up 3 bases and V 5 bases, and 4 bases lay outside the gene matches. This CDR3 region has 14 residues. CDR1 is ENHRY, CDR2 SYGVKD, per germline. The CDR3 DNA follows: TGTGCCATCAGTCGGAGCGGGAGGGTCTACGAGCAGTACTTC. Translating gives CAISRSGRVYEQYF.

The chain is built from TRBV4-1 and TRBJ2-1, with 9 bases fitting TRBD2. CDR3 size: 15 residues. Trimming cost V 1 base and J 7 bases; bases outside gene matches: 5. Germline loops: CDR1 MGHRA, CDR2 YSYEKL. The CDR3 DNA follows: TGCGCCAGCAGCCAAGTGGGACTAGCAAAAAATGAGCAGTTCTTC. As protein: CASSQVGLAKNEQFF.

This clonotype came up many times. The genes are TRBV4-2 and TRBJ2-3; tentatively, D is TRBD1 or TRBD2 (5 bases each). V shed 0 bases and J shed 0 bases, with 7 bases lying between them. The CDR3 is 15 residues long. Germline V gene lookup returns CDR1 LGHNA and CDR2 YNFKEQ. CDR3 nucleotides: TGTGCCAGCAGCCAAGACCGGGACAGCACAGATACGCAGTATTTT. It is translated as CASSQDRDSTDTQYF.

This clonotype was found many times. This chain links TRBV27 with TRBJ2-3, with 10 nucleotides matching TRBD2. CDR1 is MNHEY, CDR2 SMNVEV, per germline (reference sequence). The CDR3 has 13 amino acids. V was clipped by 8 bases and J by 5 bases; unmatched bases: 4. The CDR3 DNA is TGTGCCAGCGCTAGCGGGAGTCTAGATACGCAGTATTTT. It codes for CASASGSLDTQYF.

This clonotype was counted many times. The CDR3 here is CASSLVGTGVEQYF. The CDR3 coding sequence is TGTGCCAGCAGCTTAGTAGGGACAGGGGTCGAGCAGTACTTC. The chain couples TRBV7-8 to TRBJ2-7; 10 nucleotides line up with TRBD1. The CDR3 extends over 14 amino acids. V lost 1 base and J lost 6; bases outside the gene matches: 3. Germline V gives CDR1 SGHVS, CDR2 FQNEAQ. The entire variable domain, with the rest obtained from reference TRBV7-8 and TRBJ2-7, is as follows: GAGVSQSPRYKVAKRGQDVALRCDPISGHVSLFWYQQALGQGPEFLTYFQNEAQLDKSGLPSDRFFAERPEGSVSTLKIQRTQQEDSAVYLCASSLVGTGVEQYFGPGTRLTVT.

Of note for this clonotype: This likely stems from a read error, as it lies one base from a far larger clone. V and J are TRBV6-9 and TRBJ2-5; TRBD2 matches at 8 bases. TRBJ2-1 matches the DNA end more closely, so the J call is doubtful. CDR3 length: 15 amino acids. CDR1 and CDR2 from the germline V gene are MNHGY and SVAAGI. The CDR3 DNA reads TGTGCCAGCATCAATGGTGCGGGAGGTTACAATGAGCAGTTCTTC. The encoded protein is CASINGAGGYNEQFF.

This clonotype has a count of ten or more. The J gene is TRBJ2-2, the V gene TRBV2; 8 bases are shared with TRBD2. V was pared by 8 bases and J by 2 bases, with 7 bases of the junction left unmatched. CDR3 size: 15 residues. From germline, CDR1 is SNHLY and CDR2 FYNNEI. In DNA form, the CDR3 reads TGTGCCAGCGCGGGGGGACTACATAACACCGGGGAGCTGTTTTTT. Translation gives CASAGGLHNTGELFF.

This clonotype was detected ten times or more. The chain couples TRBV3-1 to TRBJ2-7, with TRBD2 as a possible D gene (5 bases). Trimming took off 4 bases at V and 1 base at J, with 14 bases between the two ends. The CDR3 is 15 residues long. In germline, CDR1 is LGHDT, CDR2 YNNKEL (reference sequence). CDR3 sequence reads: CASSPWTSPSYEQYF. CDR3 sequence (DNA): TGTGCCAGCAGCCCCTGGACTTCCCCGTCCTACGAGCAGTACTTC.

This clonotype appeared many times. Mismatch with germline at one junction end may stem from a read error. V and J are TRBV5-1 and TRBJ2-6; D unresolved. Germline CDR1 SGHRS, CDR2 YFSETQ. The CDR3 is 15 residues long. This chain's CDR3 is CASSLRSSGANVLTF. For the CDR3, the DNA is TGTGCCAGCAGCTTACGATCCTCTGGGGCCAACGTCCTGACTTTC.

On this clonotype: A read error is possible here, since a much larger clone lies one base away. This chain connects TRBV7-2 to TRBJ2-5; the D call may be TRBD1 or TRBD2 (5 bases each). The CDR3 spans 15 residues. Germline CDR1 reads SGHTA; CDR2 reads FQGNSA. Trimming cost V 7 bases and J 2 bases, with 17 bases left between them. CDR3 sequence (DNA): TGTGCCAGCATTCCGGGACGGAACTCACAAGAGACCCAGTACTTC. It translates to CASIPGRNSQETQYF.

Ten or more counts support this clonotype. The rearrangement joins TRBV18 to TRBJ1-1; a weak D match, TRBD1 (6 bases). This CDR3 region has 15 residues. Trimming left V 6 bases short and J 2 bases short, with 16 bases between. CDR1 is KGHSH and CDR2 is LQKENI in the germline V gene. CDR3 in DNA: TGTGCCAGCTCCCCGACGGGACACAAAAACACTGAAGCTTTCTTT. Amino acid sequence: CASSPTGHKNTEAFF.

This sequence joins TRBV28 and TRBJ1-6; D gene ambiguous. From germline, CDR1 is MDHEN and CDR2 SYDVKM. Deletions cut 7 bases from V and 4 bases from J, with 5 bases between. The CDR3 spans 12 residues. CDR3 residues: CASKVYNSPLHF. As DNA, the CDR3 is TGTGCCAGCAAAGTATATAATTCACCCCTCCACTTT.

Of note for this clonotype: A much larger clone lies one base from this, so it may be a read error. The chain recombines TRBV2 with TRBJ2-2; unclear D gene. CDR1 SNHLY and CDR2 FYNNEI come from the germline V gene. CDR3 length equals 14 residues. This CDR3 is CTSTSEGNTGELFF. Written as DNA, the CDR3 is TGTACCAGCACGTCGGAAGGGAACACCGGGGAGCTGTTTTTT.

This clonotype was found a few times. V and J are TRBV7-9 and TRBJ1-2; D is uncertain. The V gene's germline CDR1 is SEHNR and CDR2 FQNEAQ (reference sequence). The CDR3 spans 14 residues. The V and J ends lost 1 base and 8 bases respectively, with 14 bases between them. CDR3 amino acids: CASSLGETSKGYTF. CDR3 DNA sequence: TGTGCCAGCAGCTTAGGGGAGACCTCAAAGGGCTACACCTTC.

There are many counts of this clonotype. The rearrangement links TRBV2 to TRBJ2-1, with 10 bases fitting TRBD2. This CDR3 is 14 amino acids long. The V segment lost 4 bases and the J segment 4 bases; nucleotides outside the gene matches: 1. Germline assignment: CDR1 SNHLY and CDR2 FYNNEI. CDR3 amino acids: CASSASGSYNEQFF. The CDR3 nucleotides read TGTGCCAGCAGTGCTAGCGGGAGTTACAATGAGCAGTTCTTC.

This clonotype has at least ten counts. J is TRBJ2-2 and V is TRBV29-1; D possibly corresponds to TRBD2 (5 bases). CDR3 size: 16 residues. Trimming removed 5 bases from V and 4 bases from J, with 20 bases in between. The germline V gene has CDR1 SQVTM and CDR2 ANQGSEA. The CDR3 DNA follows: TGCAGCGTTACGGGAATTGGGGAAAGTGGCACCGGGGAGCTGTTTTTT. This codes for CSVTGIGESGTGELFF.

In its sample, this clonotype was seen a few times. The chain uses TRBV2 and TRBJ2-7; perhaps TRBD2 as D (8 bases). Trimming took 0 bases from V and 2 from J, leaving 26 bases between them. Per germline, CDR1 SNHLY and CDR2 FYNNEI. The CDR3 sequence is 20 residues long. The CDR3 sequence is CASSEARGGSGGDRTYEQYF. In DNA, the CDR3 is TGTGCCAGCAGTGAAGCACGGGGGGGATCCGGCGGGGACAGAACCTACGAGCAGTACTTC. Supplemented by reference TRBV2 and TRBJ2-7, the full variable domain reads EPEVTQTPSHQVTQMGQEVILRCVPISNHLYFYWYRQILGQKVEFLVSFYNNEISEKSEIFDDQFSVERPDGSNFTLKIRSTKLEDSAMYFCASSEARGGSGGDRTYEQYFGPGTRLTVT.

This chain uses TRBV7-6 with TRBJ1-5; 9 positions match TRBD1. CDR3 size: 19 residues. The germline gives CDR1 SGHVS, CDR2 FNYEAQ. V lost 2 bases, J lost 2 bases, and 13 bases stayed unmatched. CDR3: CASSLMTGGPVIGNQPQHF. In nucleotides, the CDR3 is TGTGCCAGCAGCTTAATGACAGGGGGACCCGTGATCGGCAATCAGCCCCAGCATTTT.

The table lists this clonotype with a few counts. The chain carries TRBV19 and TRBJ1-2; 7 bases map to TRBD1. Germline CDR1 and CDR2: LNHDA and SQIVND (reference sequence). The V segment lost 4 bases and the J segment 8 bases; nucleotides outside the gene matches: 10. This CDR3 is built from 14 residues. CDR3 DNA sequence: TGTGCCAGTAGTACTCCAGACAGGGTCGGGGGCTACACCTTC. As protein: CASSTPDRVGGYTF.

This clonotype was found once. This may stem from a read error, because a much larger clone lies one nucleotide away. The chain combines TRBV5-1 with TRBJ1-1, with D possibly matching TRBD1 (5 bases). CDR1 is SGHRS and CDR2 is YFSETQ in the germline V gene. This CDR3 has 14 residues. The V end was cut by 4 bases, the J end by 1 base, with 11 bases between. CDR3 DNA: TGCGCCAGCAGCGGGGGACCGACGAACACTGAAGCTTTCTTT. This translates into CASSGGPTNTEAFF.

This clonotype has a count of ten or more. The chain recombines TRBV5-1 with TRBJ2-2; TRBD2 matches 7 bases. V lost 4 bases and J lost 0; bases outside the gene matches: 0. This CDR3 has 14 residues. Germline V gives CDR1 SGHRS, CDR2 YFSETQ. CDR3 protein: CASSGRANTGELFF. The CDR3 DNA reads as TGCGCCAGCAGCGGGAGGGCGAACACCGGGGAGCTGTTTTTT. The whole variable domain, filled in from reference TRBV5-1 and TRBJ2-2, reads KAGVTQTPRYLIKTRGQQVTLSCSPISGHRSVSWYQQTPGQGLQFLFEYFSETQRNKGNFPGRFSGRQFSNSRSEMNVSTLELGDSALYLCASSGRANTGELFFGEGSRLTVL.

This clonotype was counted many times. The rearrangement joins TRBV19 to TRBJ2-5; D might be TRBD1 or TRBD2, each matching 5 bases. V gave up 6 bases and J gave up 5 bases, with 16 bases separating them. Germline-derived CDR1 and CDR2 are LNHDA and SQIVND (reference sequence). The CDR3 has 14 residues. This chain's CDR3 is CASSPRGAGETQYF. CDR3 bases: TGTGCCAGTAGCCCTCGAGGGGCTGGGGAGACCCAGTACTTC.

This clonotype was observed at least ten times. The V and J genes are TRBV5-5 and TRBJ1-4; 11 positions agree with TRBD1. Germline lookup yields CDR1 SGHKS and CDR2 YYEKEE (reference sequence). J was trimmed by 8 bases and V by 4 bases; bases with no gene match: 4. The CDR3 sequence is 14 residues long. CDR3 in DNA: TGTGCCAGCAGCCCCGGGACAGGGGGAGAAAAACTGTTTTTT. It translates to CASSPGTGGEKLFF.

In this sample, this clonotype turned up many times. CDR3 sequence (DNA): TGTGCCAGCAGTCTTCTAGGGACTAGCCAAACCAATGAGCAGTTCTTC. Translated: CASSLLGTSQTNEQFF. The chain combines TRBV27 with TRBJ2-1; TRBD2 matches 9 bases. CDR1 and CDR2 (germline): MNHEY, SMNVEV (reference sequence). CDR3 length: 16 amino acids. Germline trimming cut 5 bases from V and 6 bases from J; bases unmatched to any gene: 11.

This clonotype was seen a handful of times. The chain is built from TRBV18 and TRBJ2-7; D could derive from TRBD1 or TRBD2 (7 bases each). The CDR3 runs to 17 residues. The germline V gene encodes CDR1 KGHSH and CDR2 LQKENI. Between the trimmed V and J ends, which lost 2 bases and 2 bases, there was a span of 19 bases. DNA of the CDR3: TGTGCCAGCTCACCAGGTGGGGAGGGGGCCTTAACCTACGAGCAGTACTTC. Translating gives CASSPGGEGALTYEQYF.